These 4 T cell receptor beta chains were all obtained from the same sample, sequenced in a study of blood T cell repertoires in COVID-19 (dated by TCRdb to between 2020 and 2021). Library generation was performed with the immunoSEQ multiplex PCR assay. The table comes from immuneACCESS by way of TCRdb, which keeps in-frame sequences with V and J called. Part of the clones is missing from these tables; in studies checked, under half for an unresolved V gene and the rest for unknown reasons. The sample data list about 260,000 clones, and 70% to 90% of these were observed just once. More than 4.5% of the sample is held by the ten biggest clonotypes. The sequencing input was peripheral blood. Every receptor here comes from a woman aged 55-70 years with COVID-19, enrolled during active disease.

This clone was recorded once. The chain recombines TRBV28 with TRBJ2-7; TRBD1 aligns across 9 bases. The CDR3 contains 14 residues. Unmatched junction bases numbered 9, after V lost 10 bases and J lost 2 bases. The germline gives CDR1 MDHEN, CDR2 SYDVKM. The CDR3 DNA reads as TGTGCCACCAAAAGAGGGACAGGGACCTACGAGCAGTACTTC. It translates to CATKRGTGTYEQYF.

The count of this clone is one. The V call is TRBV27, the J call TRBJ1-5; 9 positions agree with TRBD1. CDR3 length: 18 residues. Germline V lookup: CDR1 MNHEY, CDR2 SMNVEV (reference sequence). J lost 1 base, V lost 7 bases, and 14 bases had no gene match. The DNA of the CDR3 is TGTGCCAGCACCTTGGACAGGGGAGGTTTTGGCAGCAATCAGCCCCAGCATTTT. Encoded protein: CASTLDRGGFGSNQPQHF.

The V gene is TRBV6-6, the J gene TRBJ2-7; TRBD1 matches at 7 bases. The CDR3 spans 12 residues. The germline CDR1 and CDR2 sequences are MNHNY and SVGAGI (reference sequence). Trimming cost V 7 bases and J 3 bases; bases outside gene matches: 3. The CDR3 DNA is TGTGCCAGCAAGGACAGGTTCTACGAGCAGTACTTC. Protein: CASKDRFYEQYF.

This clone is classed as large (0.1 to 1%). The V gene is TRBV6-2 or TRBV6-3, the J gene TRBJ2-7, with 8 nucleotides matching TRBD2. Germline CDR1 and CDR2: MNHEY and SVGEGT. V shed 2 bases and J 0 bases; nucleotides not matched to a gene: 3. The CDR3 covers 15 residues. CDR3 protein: CASSYGAGVSYEQYF. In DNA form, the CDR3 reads TGTGCCAGCAGTTACGGAGCGGGAGTCTCCTACGAGCAGTACTTC.